This T cell receptor (beta chain) derives from a study of cytomegalovirus exposure and HLA in healthy donors. The PCR was carried out with 60 Vbeta primers and 13 Jbeta primers. This table comes from immunoSEQ multiplex PCR, and its TCRdb copy is limited to in-frame clones, with some not included. The data show around 180,000 clones, 70% to 80% seen once. The CDR3 extends over 15 amino acids. Germline V gives CDR1 SGHAT, CDR2 FQDESV (reference sequence). Trimming pared 5 bases from V and 6 bases from J, leaving 18 bases between. The source material was PBMCs. The genes are TRBV11-1 and TRBJ2-3, with D maybe TRBD1 (5 bases). The receptor's source is a woman aged 45-65 years in good health and CMV-seronegative. The CDR3 spells CASSDPPRASDTQYF. The CDR3 DNA reads TGTGCCAGCAGCGACCCCCCCAGGGCCTCGGATACGCAGTATTTT. The full variable domain, its missing parts supplied by reference TRBV11-1 and TRBJ2-3, is EAEVAQSPRYKITEKSQAVAFWCDPISGHATLYWYRQILGQGPELLVQFQDESVVDDSQLPKDRFSAERLKGVDSTLKIQPAELGDSAMYLCASSDPPRASDTQYFGPGTRLTVL.